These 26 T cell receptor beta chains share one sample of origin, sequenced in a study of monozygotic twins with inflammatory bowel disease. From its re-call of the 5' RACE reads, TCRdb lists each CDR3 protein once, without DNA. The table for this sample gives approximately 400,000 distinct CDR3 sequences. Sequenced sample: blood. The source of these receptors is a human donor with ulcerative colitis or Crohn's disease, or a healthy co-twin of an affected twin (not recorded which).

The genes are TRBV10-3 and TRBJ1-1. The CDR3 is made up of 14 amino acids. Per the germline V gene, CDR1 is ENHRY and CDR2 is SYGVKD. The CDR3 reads CAIMEAPGDTEAFF.

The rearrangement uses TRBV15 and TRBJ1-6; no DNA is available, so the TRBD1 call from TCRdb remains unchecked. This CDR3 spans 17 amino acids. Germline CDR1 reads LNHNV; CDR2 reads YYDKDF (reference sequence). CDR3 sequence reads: CATSRGDRSSYNSPLHF.

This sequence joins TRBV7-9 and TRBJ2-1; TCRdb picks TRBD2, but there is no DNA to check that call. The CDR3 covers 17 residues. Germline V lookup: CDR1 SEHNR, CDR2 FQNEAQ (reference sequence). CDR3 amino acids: CASSPRTSRYSYNEQFF.

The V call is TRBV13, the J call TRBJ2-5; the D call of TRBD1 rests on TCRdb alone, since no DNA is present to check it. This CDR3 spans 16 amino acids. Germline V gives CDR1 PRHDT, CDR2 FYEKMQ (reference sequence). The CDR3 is CASSLRRGGGRETQYF.

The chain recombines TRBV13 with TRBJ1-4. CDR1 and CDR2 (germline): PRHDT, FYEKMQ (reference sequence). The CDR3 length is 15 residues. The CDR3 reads CASTLRMGGGEKLFF. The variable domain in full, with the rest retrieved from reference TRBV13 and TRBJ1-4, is AAGVIQSPRHLIKEKRETATLKCYPIPRHDTVYWYQQGPGQDPQFLISFYEKMQSDKGSIPDRFSAQQFSDYHSELNMSSLELGDSALYFCASTLRMGGGEKLFFGSGTQLSVL.

The CDR3 reads CASSLPGTSGKGGAKNIQYF. The chain employs TRBV5-1 and TRBJ2-4; with no DNA, the TCRdb D assignment of TRBD2 cannot be verified. Germline V lookup: CDR1 SGHRS, CDR2 YFSETQ. The CDR3 is 20 amino acids.

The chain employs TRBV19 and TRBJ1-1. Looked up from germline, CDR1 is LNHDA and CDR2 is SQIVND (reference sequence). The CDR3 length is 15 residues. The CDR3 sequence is CASRDYLPQNTEAFF.

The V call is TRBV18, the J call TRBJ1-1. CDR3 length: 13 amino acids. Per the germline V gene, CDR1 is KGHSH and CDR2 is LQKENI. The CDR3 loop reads CASSPTRNAEAFF.

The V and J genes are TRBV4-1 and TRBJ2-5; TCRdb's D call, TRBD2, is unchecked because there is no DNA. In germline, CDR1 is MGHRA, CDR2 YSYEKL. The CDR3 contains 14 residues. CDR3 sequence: CASSQGPATETQYF.

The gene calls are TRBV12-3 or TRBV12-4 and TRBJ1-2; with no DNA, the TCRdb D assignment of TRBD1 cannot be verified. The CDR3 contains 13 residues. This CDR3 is CASSEDRTYGYTF.

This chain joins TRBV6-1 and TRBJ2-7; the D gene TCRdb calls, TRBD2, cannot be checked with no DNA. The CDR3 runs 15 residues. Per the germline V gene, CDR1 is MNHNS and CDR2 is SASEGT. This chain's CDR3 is CASIKAGSGTYEQYF.

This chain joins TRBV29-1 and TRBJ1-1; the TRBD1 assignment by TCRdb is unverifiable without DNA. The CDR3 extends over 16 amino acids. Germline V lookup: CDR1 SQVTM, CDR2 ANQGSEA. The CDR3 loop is CSAVTGTQGVGTEAFF.

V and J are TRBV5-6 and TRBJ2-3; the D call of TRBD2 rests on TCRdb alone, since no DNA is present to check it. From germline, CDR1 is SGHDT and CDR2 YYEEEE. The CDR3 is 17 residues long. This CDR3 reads CASSRGTSGKVSDTQYF.

The CDR3 loop reads CASSPRGQSTEAFF. The V gene is TRBV6-6, the J gene TRBJ1-1; without DNA, the TCRdb call of TRBD1 cannot be checked. Germline assignment: CDR1 MNHNY and CDR2 SVGAGI (reference sequence). The CDR3 has 14 amino acids.

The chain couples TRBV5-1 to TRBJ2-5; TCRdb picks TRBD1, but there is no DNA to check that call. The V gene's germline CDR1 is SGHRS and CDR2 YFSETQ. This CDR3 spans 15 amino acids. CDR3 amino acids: CASSPDRVSGETQYF.

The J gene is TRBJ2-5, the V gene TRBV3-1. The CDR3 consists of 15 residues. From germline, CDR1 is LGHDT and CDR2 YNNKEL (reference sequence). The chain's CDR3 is CASSQVPRPEETQYF.

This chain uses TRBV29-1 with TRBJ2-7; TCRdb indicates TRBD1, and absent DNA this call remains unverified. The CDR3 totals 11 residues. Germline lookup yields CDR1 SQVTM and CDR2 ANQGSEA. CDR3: CSAYRDYEQYF.

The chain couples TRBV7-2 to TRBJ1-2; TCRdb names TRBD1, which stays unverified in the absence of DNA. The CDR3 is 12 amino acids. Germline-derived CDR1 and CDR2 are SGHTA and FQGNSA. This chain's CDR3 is CASSGGNYGYTF. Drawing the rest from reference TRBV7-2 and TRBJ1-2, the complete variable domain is GAGVSQSPSNKVTEKGKDVELRCDPISGHTALYWYRQSLGQGLEFLIYFQGNSAPDKSGLPSDRFSAERTGGSVSTLTIQRTQQEDSAVYLCASSGGNYGYTFGSGTRLTVV.

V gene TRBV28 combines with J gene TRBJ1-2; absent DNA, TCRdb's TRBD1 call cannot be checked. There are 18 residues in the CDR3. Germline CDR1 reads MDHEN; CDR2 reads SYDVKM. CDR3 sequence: CASSPAGTGAGQNYGYTF.

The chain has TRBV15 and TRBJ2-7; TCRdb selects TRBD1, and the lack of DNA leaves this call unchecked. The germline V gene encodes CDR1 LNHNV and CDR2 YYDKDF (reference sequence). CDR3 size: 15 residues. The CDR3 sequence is CATSRDGVTGYEQYF.

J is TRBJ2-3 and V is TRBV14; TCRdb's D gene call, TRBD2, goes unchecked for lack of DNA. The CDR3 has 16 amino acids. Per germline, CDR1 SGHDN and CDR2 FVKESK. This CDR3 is CASSHHRDYLTDTQYF.

The CDR3: CAIRVLAGANGELFF. The chain employs TRBV10-3 and TRBJ2-2; TCRdb picks TRBD2, but there is no DNA to check that call. The CDR3 extends over 15 amino acids. CDR1 and CDR2 (germline): ENHRY, SYGVKD.

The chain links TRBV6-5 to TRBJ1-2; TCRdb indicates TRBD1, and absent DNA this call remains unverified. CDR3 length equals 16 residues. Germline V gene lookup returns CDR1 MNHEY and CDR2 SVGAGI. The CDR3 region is CASSYSNRGQKYGYTF.

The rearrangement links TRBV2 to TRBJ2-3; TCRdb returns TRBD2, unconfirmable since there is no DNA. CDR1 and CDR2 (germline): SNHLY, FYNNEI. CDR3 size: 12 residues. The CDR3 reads CASELEPDTQYF.

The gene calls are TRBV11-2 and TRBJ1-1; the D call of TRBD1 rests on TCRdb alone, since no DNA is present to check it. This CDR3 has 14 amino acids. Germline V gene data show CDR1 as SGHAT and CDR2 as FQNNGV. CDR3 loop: CASSPRAPNTEAFF.

CDR3 loop: CASSSWVRDTQYF. V gene TRBV7-2 combines with J gene TRBJ2-3. The CDR3 spans 13 residues. From germline, CDR1 is SGHTA and CDR2 FQGNSA.